Below, 11 T cell receptor beta chains from the same sample are listed, as sequenced in a study of identical twins listed by TCRdb under 2016. Library preparation used 5' RACE. Instrument on record: Illumina HiSeq 2000. TCRdb trimmed the raw reads at Q25, called clones with MiXCR and kept productive beta chains. Here each entry gathers all rows of one CDR3 protein and keeps the most common genes and DNA. For this sample there are around 480,000 distinct CDR3 sequences; more than 13% appear just once. Around 0.48% of the sample rests with the top ten. These same data were also listed under a study on yellow fever vaccine responses in identical twins.

The sample was CD4+ T cells sorted from blood. These receptors originate from a woman under 30 in good health.

This clonotype was counted a few times. This chain joins TRBV4-2 and TRBJ2-4; the D gene is possibly TRBD2 (6 bases). Germline loops: CDR1 LGHNA, CDR2 YNFKEQ. With 0 bases removed from V and 3 bases from J, the gap between germline ends came to 9 bases. This CDR3 is built from 15 residues. The CDR3 here is CASSQEEGNKNIQYF. CDR3 sequence (DNA): TGTGCCAGCAGCCAAGAGGAGGGGAACAAAAACATTCAGTACTTC.

This clonotype was counted ten times or more. The rearrangement uses TRBV5-1 and TRBJ2-3; 13 positions agree with TRBD2. CDR3 length equals 16 residues. V lost 3 bases, J lost 2 bases, and 3 bases stayed unmatched. Looked up from germline, CDR1 is SGHRS and CDR2 is YFSETQ. The CDR3 DNA follows: TGCGCCAGCAGCTCCGGACTAGCGGGAGACACAGATACGCAGTATTTT. Protein sequence: CASSSGLAGDTDTQYF. The full variable domain, rest sourced from reference TRBV5-1 and TRBJ2-3, is KAGVTQTPRYLIKTRGQQVTLSCSPISGHRSVSWYQQTPGQGLQFLFEYFSETQRNKGNFPGRFSGRQFSNSRSEMNVSTLELGDSALYLCASSSGLAGDTDTQYFGPGTRLTVL.

This clonotype was detected only a few times. The chain is built from TRBV29-1 and TRBJ2-6; tentatively, D is TRBD1 or TRBD2 (5 bases each). Germline CDR1 and CDR2: SQVTM and ANQGSEA. There are 15 residues in the CDR3. V was cut by 6 bases and J by 0 bases, with 12 bases left in between. The CDR3 spells CSVRDVHSGANVLTF. For the CDR3, the DNA is TGCAGCGTCCGGGACGTGCACTCTGGGGCCAACGTCCTGACTTTC.

This clonotype was observed a handful of times. The chain joins TRBV6-5 to TRBJ2-1; no clear D. V lost 10 bases to trimming and J lost 6 bases, with 10 bases between them. There are 11 residues in the CDR3. The V gene's germline CDR1 is MNHEY and CDR2 SVGAGI. The CDR3 region is CATPKINEQFF. CDR3 DNA sequence: TGTGCCACCCCCAAGATCAATGAGCAGTTCTTC.

This clonotype has only a few counts. The chain combines TRBV20-1 with TRBJ2-5, with 11 nucleotides matching TRBD2. This CDR3 is built from 16 residues. The junction had 8 bases not matched to a gene; V was cut back by 3 bases and J by 2 bases. Germline CDR1 and CDR2: DFQATT and SNEGSKA (reference sequence). The DNA of the CDR3 is TGCAGTGCTAGTACCGCGACTAGCGGGAAACAAGAGACCCAGTACTTC. Its translation: CSASTATSGKQETQYF.

This chain links TRBV6-2 or TRBV6-3 with TRBJ2-7; TRBD1 matches at 9 bases. This CDR3 region has 13 residues. J lost 6 bases, V lost 4 bases, and 4 bases had no gene match. Germline CDR1 reads MNHEY; CDR2 reads SVGEGT. The CDR3 sequence: CASSFYRGLEQYF. For the CDR3, the DNA is TGTGCCAGCAGTTTCTACAGGGGGCTCGAGCAGTACTTC.

This clonotype was counted between two and nine times. The rearrangement joins TRBV5-1 to TRBJ2-1; TRBD2 matches at 7 bases. The V gene end was trimmed by 6 bases and the J gene end by 7 bases; junction bases not matched to a gene: 13. Germline V gene lookup returns CDR1 SGHRS and CDR2 YFSETQ. There are 15 residues in the CDR3. The CDR3 loop reads CASTLAGSSRNEQFF. Written as DNA, the CDR3 is TGCGCCAGCACCTTAGCGGGTTCGTCAAGGAATGAGCAGTTCTTC.

This clonotype was detected a few times. CDR3 DNA: TGTGCCAGCAGTGAATGCTACAGGGAAAGGGGGGGCGAGCAGTACTTC. It translates to CASSECYRERGGEQYF. The chain has TRBV25-1 and TRBJ2-7, with TRBD2 as a possible D gene (7 bases). Germline V gene sequence: CDR1 MGHDK, CDR2 SYGVNS. Trimming pared 1 base from V and 6 bases from J, leaving 19 bases between. This CDR3 contains 16 residues.

Many counts were recorded for this clonotype. V gene TRBV12-3 or TRBV12-4 combines with J gene TRBJ1-5, with 9 bases that match TRBD1. The CDR3 extends over 13 amino acids. V lost 4 bases, J lost 9 bases, and 4 bases stayed unmatched. The CDR3 reads CASSSTGGRPQHF. Here the CDR3 DNA reads TGTGCCAGCAGTTCCACAGGGGGCCGGCCCCAGCATTTT.

This clonotype was counted at least ten times. V usage is TRBV15 and J usage is TRBJ2-1; 8 nucleotides agree with TRBD2. CDR3 length: 17 amino acids. V dropped 2 bases and J dropped 0; count of bases not matched to a gene: 6. The germline V gene has CDR1 LNHNV and CDR2 YYDKDF (reference sequence). CDR3 nucleotide sequence: TGTGCCACCAGCAGACGAAGCGGGGGCCGCTCCTACAATGAGCAGTTCTTC. Its translation: CATSRRSGGRSYNEQFF.

This clonotype came up a few times. This sequence joins TRBV28 and TRBJ2-1, with 10 bases that match TRBD2. The CDR3 totals 14 residues. The germline V gene has CDR1 MDHEN and CDR2 SYDVKM. J lost 6 bases, V lost 5 bases, and 4 bases had no gene match. CDR3 sequence reads: CASSQGLAPNEQFF. The CDR3 DNA sequence: TGTGCCAGCAGTCAGGGACTAGCGCCCAATGAGCAGTTCTTC.